The 5 T cell receptor beta chains listed next were all sequenced from one sample in a study of monozygotic twins with cystic fibrosis. Using immunoSEQ multiplex PCR, the repertoire was profiled, and TCRdb retains in-frame clones only, with some absent. The sample records 13,000 or so clones, roughly nine tenths being singletons. Sequenced material: blood. Receptor source: a boy younger than 18 with cystic fibrosis.

The CDR3 loop is CASSDSYWNEQFF. The CDR3, as DNA: TGTGCCAGCAGTGATAGCTATTGGAATGAGCAGTTCTTC. The V and J genes are TRBV2 and TRBJ2-1; D unclear. Germline V gene data show CDR1 as SNHLY and CDR2 as FYNNEI. V lost 3 bases, J lost 7 bases, and 10 bases lay in between. CDR3 size: 13 residues. Filled out from reference TRBV2 and TRBJ2-1, the complete variable domain reads EPEVTQTPSHQVTQMGQEVILRCVPISNHLYFYWYRQILGQKVEFLVSFYNNEISEKSEIFDDQFSVERPDGSNFTLKIRSTKLEDSAMYFCASSDSYWNEQFFGPGTRLTVL.

The chain couples TRBV2 to TRBJ1-2; 12 positions agree with TRBD1. After removal of 7 bases from V and 4 bases from J, the junction contained 7 bases not matched to a gene. The CDR3 sequence is 15 residues long. Germline V gives CDR1 SNHLY, CDR2 FYNNEI. The CDR3 here is CASTRDRGPGYGYTF. CDR3 nucleotides: TGTGCCAGCACTCGGGACAGGGGGCCAGGCTATGGCTACACCTTC.

The chain recombines TRBV13 with TRBJ2-3, with TRBD2 matching over 10 bases. The germline gives CDR1 PRHDT, CDR2 FYEKMQ (reference sequence). The CDR3 totals 18 residues. J lost 0 bases, V lost 4 bases, and 10 bases had no gene match. The CDR3 nucleotides read TGTGCCAGCAGCTCAGGACTAGCGGAGAGGGCTAGCACAGATACGCAGTATTTT. Encoded protein: CASSSGLAERASTDTQYF.

The chain is built from TRBV14 and TRBJ2-7; D possibly corresponds to TRBD1 (5 bases). The germline V gene has CDR1 SGHDN and CDR2 FVKESK. The germline V and J ends were trimmed by 3 bases and 6 bases, with 15 bases remaining between them. The CDR3 is made up of 14 amino acids. Here the CDR3 reads CASSHRVFPAEQYF. The CDR3 nucleotides read TGTGCCAGCAGCCACAGGGTGTTTCCCGCCGAGCAGTACTTC.

This clone was counted only a few times. The V call is TRBV19, the J call TRBJ2-2; 14 bases align to TRBD2. CDR1 and CDR2 (germline): LNHDA, SQIVND (reference sequence). The CDR3 loop spans 17 amino acids. Unmatched junction bases numbered 7, after V lost 7 bases and J lost 3 bases. CDR3 in DNA: TGTGCCAGTAAACCGGGACTAGCGGGGGATTACACCGGGGAGCTGTTTTTT. Its protein is CASKPGLAGDYTGELFF.